This TCR beta chain was profiled in a study of immune cell composition in non-small cell lung cancer. Overall study findings and caveats: Tumour TCR-beta clonality was not significantly tied to smoking pack-years.

Germline loops: CDR1 SGHTA, CDR2 FQGNSA. The CDR3 is made up of 17 amino acids. Trimming at V came to 3 bases and at J to 7 bases, leaving 16 bases not matched to a gene. Concerning this clone itself: Its specificity is not known.

Measured with immunoSEQ multiplex PCR; TCRdb has only the in-frame clones, and not every one. This sample yields 9,500 to 14,000 clones, of which 50% to 75% are seen a single time; 18% belongs to the top ten. Sequencing used lung tumor tissue. This chain connects TRBV7-2 to TRBJ1-2; 8 bases are a match to TRBD1. This sequence originates from a human donor with non-small cell lung cancer. The DNA for the CDR3 is TGTGCCAGCAGCTTCCCCTATCGGACAGGGAGGTGGACTGGCTACACCTTC. This codes for CASSFPYRTGRWTGYTF.